The following is a TCR beta chain sequence with its context. Only in-frame clones appear in the TCRdb table, and some are missing; sequencing was by immunoSEQ multiplex PCR. The table lists some 490,000 clones, 70% to 85% of them singletons. The data are from a study of shared clonotypes between healthy human individuals. Sequencing input: PBMCs. This clonotype was sampled from a middle-aged woman in good health. Some clones in this sample may be carry-over from other donors' samples.

CDR3 sequence reads: CASALQGQGTYEQYF. CDR3 bases: TGTGCCAGCGCTTTGCAGGGACAGGGGACCTACGAGCAGTACTTC. The genes are TRBV5-6 and TRBJ2-7; 10 nucleotides match TRBD1. Trimming took 7 bases from V and 2 from J; bases not matched to a gene: 9. Germline values: CDR1 SGHDT, CDR2 YYEEEE. This CDR3 comprises 15 residues.